Listed below are T cell receptor beta chains from one sample, sequenced in a study of T cell responses to AZD1222 COVID-19 vaccine. Profiled with immunoSEQ multiplex PCR; TCRdb holds only in-frame clones, not every one. The sample lists under 70,000 clones, roughly 88% occurring once. Sample: peripheral blood, taken on day 0 of AZD1222 vaccination. The receptors here all came from an adult in good health. Both conserved end residues are part of each CDR3. The D gene is left open where the match is weak. Expanded clones get a size class; other rows say once, few or many, or leave the size out.

d_call j_call v_call clone_size cdr3_aa cdr3_nt
NA TRBJ2-7 TRBV11-3 NA CASSFATSYEQYF TGTGCCAGCAGTTTTGCTACCTCCTACGAGCAGTACTTC
TRBD2 TRBJ2-2 TRBV11-2 NA CASSRRTSEYGELFF TGTGCCAGCAGCAGACGGACTAGCGAATACGGGGAGCTGTTTTTT
NA TRBJ1-5 TRBV15 few CATSRVDNQPQHF TGTGCCACCAGCAGAGTCGATAATCAGCCCCAGCATTTT
TRBD2 TRBJ2-2 TRBV6-5 NA CASTGRRGSTGELFF TGTGCCAGCACCGGGAGGAGAGGGAGTACCGGGGAGCTGTTTTTT
NA TRBJ2-7 TRBV27 NA CASSTFWIEYF TGTGCCAGCAGCACCTTCTGGATTGAGTACTTC
NA TRBJ1-3 TRBV6-5 NA CASSYDRLLGNTIYF TGTGCCAGCAGTTACGACAGGCTTCTTGGAAACACCATATATTTT
NA TRBJ2-1 TRBV6-5 once CASTTGASRNEQFF TGTGCCAGCACCACCGGGGCTAGCCGCAATGAGCAGTTCTTC
TRBD2 TRBJ2-1 TRBV24-1 NA CATSDGEGWWNEQFF TGTGCCACCAGTGACGGGGAGGGGTGGTGGAATGAGCAGTTCTTC
NA TRBJ2-1 TRBV15 NA CATSRDGGRNEQFF TGTGCCACCAGCAGAGACGGGGGGCGGAATGAGCAGTTCTTC
NA TRBJ1-2 TRBV11-3 NA CASSLDTGRNGYTF TGTGCCAGCAGCTTAGACACAGGAAGGAATGGCTACACCTTC
NA TRBJ2-5 TRBV2 NA CASSEVWETQYF TGTGCCAGCAGTGAAGTCTGGGAGACCCAGTACTTC
NA TRBJ2-7 TRBV12-3/TRBV12-4 NA CASSSNSYEQYF TGTGCCAGCAGTTCCAACTCCTACGAGCAGTACTTC
TRBD1 TRBJ2-7 TRBV2 once CASSLDRVAYEQYF TGTGCCAGCAGTCTCGACAGGGTCGCGTACGAGCAGTACTTC
NA TRBJ2-7 TRBV11-1 NA CASSDPGQPTGYEQYF TGTGCCAGCAGCGATCCTGGACAGCCGACCGGTTACGAGCAGTACTTC
TRBD1 TRBJ1-2 TRBV5-1 NA CASSPDRVGGYTF TGCGCCAGCAGCCCGGACAGGGTGGGAGGCTACACCTTC
NA TRBJ2-7 TRBV7-2 NA CASSIQGEFDEQYF TGTGCCAGCAGCATACAGGGTGAATTCGACGAGCAGTACTTC
NA TRBJ1-1 TRBV6-4 NA CASSDRPNTEAFF TGTGCCAGCAGTGACAGGCCTAACACTGAAGCTTTCTTT
NA TRBJ1-4 TRBV4-3 NA CASSQAFGLNEKLFF TGCGCCAGCAGCCAAGCATTTGGCCTTAATGAAAAACTGTTTTTT
NA TRBJ1-5 TRBV27 NA CASSPTRGLQPQHF TGTGCCAGCAGTCCGACGAGAGGACTTCAGCCCCAGCATTTT
NA TRBJ1-1 TRBV7-9 NA CASSLWTDTEAFF TGTGCCAGCAGCTTGTGGACAGACACTGAAGCTTTCTTT
NA TRBJ1-1 TRBV5-4 NA CASSFRRGFNTEAFF TGTGCCAGCAGCTTTCGGCGAGGATTCAACACTGAAGCTTTCTTT
NA TRBJ1-6 TRBV28 NA CASSPGPYNSPLHF TGTGCCAGCAGCCCTGGACCCTATAATTCACCCCTCCACTTT
NA TRBJ1-2 TRBV27 NA CASRTGTNSFYGYTF TGTGCCAGCAGGACCGGGACAAATTCCTTCTATGGCTACACCTTC
NA TRBJ1-2 TRBV5-1 NA CASSPVDFIGYTF TGCGCCAGCAGCCCGGTTGACTTTATAGGCTACACCTTC
NA TRBJ2-5 TRBV4-1 NA CASSQDASAGGYETQYF TGCGCCAGCAGCCAAGACGCTTCGGCTGGCGGGTATGAGACCCAGTACTTC
TRBD2 TRBJ2-1 TRBV5-1 NA CASSSTSGRDNEQFF TGCGCCAGCAGCTCCACTAGCGGGAGGGATAATGAGCAGTTCTTC
NA TRBJ1-6 TRBV27 NA CASSLHGGSDSPLHF TGTGCCAGCAGTTTACATGGGGGCTCAGATTCACCCCTCCACTTT
NA TRBJ1-1 TRBV11-2 NA CASNGQYTEAFF TGTGCCAGCAACGGGCAATACACTGAAGCTTTCTTT
NA TRBJ1-4 TRBV6-5 NA CASTRQRNEKLFF TGTGCCAGCACCCGACAGCGTAATGAAAAACTGTTTTTT
TRBD1 TRBJ2-3 TRBV5-1 once CASSPLGQGTQYF TGCGCCAGCAGCCCATTGGGACAGGGGACGCAGTATTTT
NA TRBJ1-4 TRBV5-1 NA CASSLEGQLENEKLFF TGCGCCAGCAGCTTGGAAGGACAGCTTGAGAATGAAAAACTGTTTTTT
TRBD1 TRBJ1-4 TRBV29-1 NA CSVVSPGGISNEKLFF TGCAGCGTTGTAAGTCCAGGGGGCATCAGTAATGAAAAACTGTTTTTT
NA TRBJ2-7 TRBV15 NA CATSRGLSYEQYF TGTGCCACCAGCAGGGGACTTAGCTACGAGCAGTACTTC
NA TRBJ1-2 TRBV10-3 NA CAISELIRAQTNYGYTF TGTGCCATCAGTGAGTTGATCCGGGCTCAAACTAACTATGGCTACACCTTC
NA TRBJ1-2 TRBV18 NA CASSPASGEDYTF TGTGCCAGCTCACCAGCCTCCGGGGAGGACTACACCTTC
NA TRBJ1-6 TRBV7-8 NA CASSLSYNSPLHF TGTGCCAGCAGCTTAAGCTATAATTCACCCCTCCACTTT
TRBD2 TRBJ2-1 TRBV5-1 NA CASSGVAGGRGNEQFF TGCGCCAGCAGTGGAGTAGCGGGAGGCCGAGGGAATGAGCAGTTCTTC
TRBD2 TRBJ2-1 TRBV7-3 NA CASSSRRLAGASSYNEQFF TGTGCCAGCAGCTCCCGGCGGTTAGCGGGAGCATCGAGTTACAATGAGCAGTTCTTC
NA TRBJ1-4 TRBV28 NA CASSKSGPTNEKLFF TGTGCCAGCAGCAAATCCGGGCCTACTAATGAAAAACTGTTTTTT
NA TRBJ1-2 TRBV12-3/TRBV12-4 NA CASSLDGDYGYTF TGTGCCAGCAGTTTGGACGGGGACTATGGCTACACCTTC
TRBD1 TRBJ1-1 TRBV29-1 NA CSVWDSGIFAFF TGCAGCGTTTGGGACAGCGGGATTTTCGCTTTCTTT
NA TRBJ2-5 TRBV7-2 NA CASSLARLETQYF TGTGCCAGCAGCTTAGCTCGGTTAGAGACCCAGTACTTC
TRBD1 TRBJ1-2 TRBV4-3 NA CASSQIGTGGNYGYTF TGCGCCAGCAGCCAAATTGGGACAGGGGGCAACTATGGCTACACCTTC
TRBD2 TRBJ2-5 TRBV27 once CASSFASGRSGETQYF TGTGCCAGCAGTTTCGCTAGCGGGAGGTCCGGGGAGACCCAGTACTTC
TRBD2 TRBJ2-1 TRBV14 NA CASSQELAVNEQFF TGTGCCAGCAGCCAAGAACTAGCGGTCAATGAGCAGTTCTTC
TRBD2 TRBJ2-1 TRBV6-2/TRBV6-3 few CASSYSGTSGIYNEQFF TGTGCCAGCAGTTACTCAGGGACTAGCGGGATTTACAATGAGCAGTTCTTC